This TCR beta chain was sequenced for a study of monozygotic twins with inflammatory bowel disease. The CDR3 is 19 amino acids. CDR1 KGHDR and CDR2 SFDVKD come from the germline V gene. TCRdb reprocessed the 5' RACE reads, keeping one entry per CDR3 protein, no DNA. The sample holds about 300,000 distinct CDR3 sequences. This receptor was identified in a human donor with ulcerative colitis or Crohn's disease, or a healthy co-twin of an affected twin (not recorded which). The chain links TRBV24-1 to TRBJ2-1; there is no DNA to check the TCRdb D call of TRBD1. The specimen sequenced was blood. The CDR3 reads CATSDFPERKGTGYNEQFF.